This TCR beta chain was identified during a study of OX40 agonist ivuxolimab in advanced cancers. Study as a whole: Patient treatment consisted of intravenous ivuxolimab administration every 2 weeks at 0.01 to 10 mg/kg. Three partial responders included one hepatocellular carcinoma patient and two cutaneous melanoma patients. Whole-study results and caveats: The CD4+ and CD8+ T cells in the blood had expanded clonally by week 6 at 0.1 to 3.0 mg/kg.

The data were produced by immunoSEQ multiplex PCR, yet TCRdb's version contains in-frame clones alone and is incomplete. The repertoire holds over 40,000 clones, with about 83% as singletons. Concerning this clone: Its antigen is not identified.

The receptor was derived from an adult with an advanced solid tumor such as melanoma, head and neck, liver or kidney cancer. The sequences come from CD4+ or CD8+ T cells sorted from blood, collected in a trial of the OX40 agonist ivuxolimab.

CDR3 residues: CASKLGMYGYTF. The CDR3 coding sequence is TGTGCCAGCAAGTTGGGCATGTATGGCTACACCTTC. The chain couples TRBV2 to TRBJ1-2; D remains unclear. The germline CDR1 and CDR2 sequences are SNHLY and FYNNEI. V was pared by 7 bases and J by 5 bases, with 11 bases between. The CDR3 runs to 12 residues.